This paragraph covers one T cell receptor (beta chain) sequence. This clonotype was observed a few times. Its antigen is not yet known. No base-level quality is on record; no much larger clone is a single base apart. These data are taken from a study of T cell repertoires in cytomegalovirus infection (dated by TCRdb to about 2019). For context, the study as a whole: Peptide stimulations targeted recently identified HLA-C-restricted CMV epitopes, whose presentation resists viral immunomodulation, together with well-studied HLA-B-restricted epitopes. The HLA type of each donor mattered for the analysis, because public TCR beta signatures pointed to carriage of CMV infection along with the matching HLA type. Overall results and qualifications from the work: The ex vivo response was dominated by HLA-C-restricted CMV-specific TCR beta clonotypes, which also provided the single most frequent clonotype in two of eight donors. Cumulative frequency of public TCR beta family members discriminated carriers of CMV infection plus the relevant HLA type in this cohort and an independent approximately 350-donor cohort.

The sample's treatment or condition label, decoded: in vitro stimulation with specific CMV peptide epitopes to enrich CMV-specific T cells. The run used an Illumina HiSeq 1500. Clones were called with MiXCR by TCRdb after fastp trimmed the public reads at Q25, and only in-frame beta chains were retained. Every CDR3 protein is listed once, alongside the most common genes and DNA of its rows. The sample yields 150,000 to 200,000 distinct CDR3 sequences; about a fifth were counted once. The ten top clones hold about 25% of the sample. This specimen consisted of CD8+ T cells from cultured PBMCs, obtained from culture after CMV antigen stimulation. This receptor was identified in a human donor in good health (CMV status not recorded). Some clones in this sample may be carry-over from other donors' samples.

The CDR3 region: CASSKTASGANVLTF. In nucleotides, the sequence is TGTGCCAGCAGTAAAACAGCGTCTGGGGCCAACGTCCTGACTTTC. Rearrangement joined TRBV6-5 to TRBJ2-6; the D gene is unclear. Taken from the germline V gene, the CDR1 and CDR2 loops are MNHEY and SVGAGI. The trim is 5 bases for V and 1 base for J, with a gap of 9 bases between the germline ends. The CDR3 has 15 amino acids, counting the end cysteine and phenylalanine. Only CDR3 DNA remains: 45 bases, in frame from the first base.